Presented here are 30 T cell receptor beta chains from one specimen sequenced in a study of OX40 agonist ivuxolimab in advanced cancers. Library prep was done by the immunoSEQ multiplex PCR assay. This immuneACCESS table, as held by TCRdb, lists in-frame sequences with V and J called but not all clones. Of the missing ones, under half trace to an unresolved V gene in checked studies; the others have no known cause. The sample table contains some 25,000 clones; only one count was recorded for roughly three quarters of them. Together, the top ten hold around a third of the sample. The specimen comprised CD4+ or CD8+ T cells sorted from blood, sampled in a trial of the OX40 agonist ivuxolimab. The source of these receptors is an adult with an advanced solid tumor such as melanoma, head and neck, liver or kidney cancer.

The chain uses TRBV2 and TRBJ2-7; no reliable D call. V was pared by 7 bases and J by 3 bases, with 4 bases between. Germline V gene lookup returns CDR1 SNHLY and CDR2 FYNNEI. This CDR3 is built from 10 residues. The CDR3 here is CASKYYEQYF. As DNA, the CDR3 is TGTGCCAGCAAGTACTACGAGCAGTACTTC.

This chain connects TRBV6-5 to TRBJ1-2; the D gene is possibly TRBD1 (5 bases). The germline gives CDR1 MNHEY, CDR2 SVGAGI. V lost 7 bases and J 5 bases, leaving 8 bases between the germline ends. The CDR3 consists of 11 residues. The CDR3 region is CASTSGYGYTF. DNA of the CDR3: TGTGCCAGCACTTCAGGGTATGGCTACACCTTC.

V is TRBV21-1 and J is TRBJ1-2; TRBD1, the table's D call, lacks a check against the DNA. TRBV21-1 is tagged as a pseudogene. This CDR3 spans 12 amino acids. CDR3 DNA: TGTGCCAGCAGACAGGCTAACTATGGCTACACCTTC. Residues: CASRQANYGYTF.

The CDR3 sequence: CASNLPGQGAFF. The CDR3, as DNA: TGTGCCAGCAACCTCCCGGGACAGGGAGCTTTCTTT. V is TRBV6-5 and J is TRBJ1-1, with TRBD1 matching over 9 bases. The V gene's germline CDR1 is MNHEY and CDR2 SVGAGI. CDR3 length: 12 residues. V trimming: 7 bases; J trimming: 10 bases; junction bases outside the gene matches: 7.

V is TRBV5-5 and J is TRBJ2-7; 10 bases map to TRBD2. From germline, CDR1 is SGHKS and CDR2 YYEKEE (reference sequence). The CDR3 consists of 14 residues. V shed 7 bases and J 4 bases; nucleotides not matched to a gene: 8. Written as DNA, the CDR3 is TGTGCCAGCGCAGCCGGGACTAGCGCATACGAGCAGTACTTC. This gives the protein CASAAGTSAYEQYF.

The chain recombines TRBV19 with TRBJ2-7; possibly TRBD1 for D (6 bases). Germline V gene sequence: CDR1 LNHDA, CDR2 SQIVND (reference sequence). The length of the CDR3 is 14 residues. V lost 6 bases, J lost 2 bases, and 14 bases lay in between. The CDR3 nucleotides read TGTGCCAGTAGCAAGACAGGAATCACCTACGAGCAGTACTTC. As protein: CASSKTGITYEQYF. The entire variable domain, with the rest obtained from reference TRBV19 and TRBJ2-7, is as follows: DGGITQSPKYLFRKEGQNVTLSCEQNLNHDAMYWYRQDPGQGLRLIYYSQIVNDFQKGDIAEGYSVSREKKESFPLTVTSAQKNPTAFYLCASSKTGITYEQYFGPGTRLTVT.

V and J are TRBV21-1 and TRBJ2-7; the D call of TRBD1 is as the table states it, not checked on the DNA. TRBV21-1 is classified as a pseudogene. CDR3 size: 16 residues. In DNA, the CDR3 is TGTGCCAGCAGCCGCGAGGGACAGGTTAACTCCTACGAGCAGTACTTC. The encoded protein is CASSREGQVNSYEQYF.

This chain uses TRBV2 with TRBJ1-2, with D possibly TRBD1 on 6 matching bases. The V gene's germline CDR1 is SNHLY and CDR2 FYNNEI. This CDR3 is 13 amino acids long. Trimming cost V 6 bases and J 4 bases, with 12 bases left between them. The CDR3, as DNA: TGTGCCAGCAGAAACAGGGTTTCCTATGGCTACACCTTC. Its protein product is CASRNRVSYGYTF.

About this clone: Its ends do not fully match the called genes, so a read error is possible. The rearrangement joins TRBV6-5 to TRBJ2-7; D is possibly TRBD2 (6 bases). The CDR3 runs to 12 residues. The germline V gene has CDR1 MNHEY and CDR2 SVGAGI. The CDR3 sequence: CASSQRFGTPIF. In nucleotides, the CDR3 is TGTGCCAGCAGTCAGCGCTTCGGGACTCCAATCTTC.

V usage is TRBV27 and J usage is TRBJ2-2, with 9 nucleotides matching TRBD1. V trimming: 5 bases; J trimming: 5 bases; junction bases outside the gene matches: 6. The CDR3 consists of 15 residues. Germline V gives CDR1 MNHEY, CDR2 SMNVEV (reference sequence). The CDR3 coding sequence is TGTGCCAGCAGTCTTAGACAGGGGGGGACCGGGGAGCTGTTTTTT. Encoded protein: CASSLRQGGTGELFF.

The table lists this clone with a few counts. The CDR3 reads CASSYGTQSYEQYF. The CDR3 bases are TGTGCCAGCAGTTACGGGACACAATCCTACGAGCAGTACTTC. The chain has TRBV6-5 and TRBJ2-7; TRBD1 might be the D (6 bases). The CDR3 sequence is 14 residues long. Germline CDR1 MNHEY, CDR2 SVGAGI. Trimming removed 2 bases from V and 1 base from J, with 9 bases in between.

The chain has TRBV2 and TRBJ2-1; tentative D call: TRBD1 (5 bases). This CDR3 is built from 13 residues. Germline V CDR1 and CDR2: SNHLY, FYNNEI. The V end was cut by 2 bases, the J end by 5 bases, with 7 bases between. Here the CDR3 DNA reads TGTGCCAGCAGTGAATCAGGGAACAATGAGCAGTTCTTC. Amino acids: CASSESGNNEQFF.

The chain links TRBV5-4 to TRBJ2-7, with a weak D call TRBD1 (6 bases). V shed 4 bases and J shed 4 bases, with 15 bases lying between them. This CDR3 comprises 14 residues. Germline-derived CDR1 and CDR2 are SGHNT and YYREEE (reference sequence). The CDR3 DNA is TGTGCCAGCAGCGAACAGGGCGGTTTATACGAGCAGTACTTC. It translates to CASSEQGGLYEQYF.

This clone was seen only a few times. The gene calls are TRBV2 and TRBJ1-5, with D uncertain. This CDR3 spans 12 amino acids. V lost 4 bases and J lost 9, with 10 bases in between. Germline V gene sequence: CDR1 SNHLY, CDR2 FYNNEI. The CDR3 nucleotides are TGTGCCAGCAGTGCCGGCACTCGGCCCCAGCATTTT. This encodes CASSAGTRPQHF.

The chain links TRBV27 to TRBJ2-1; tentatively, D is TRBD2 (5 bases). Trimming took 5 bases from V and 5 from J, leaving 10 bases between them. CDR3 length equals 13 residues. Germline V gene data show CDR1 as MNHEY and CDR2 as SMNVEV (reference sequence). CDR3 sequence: CASSPDFHNEQFF. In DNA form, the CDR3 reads TGTGCCAGCAGTCCGGACTTCCACAATGAGCAGTTCTTC.

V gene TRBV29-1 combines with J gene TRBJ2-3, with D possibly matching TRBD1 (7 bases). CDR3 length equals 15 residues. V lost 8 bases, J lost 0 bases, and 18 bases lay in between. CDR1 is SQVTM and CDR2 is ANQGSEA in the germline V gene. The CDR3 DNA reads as TGCAGCTCCCAGAACAGGGGACTTAGCACAGATACGCAGTATTTT. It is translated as CSSQNRGLSTDTQYF.

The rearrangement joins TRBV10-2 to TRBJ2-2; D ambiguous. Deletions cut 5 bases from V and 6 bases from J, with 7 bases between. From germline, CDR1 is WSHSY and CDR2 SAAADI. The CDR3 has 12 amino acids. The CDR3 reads CASSLRSGELFF. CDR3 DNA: TGCGCCAGCAGTCTTAGGTCCGGGGAGCTGTTTTTT.

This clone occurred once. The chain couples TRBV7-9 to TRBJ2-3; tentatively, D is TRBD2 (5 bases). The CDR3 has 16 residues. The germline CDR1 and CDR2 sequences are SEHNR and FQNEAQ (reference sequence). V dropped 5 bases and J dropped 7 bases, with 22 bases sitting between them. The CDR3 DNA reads TGTGCCAGCAGCCCCACCTGGGAGACATATAGTAATACGCAGTATTTT. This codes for CASSPTWETYSNTQYF.

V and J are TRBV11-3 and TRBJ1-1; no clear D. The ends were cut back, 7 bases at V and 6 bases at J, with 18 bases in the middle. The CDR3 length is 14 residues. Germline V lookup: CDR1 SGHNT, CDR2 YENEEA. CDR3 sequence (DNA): TGTGCCAGCACCCTTATGGGTCTAAGGTCTGAAGCTTTCTTT. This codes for CASTLMGLRSEAFF.

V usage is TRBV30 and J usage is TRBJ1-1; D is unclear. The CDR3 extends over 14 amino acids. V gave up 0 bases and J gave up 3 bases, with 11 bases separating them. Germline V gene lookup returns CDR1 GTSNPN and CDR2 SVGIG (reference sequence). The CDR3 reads CAWSVSWRHTEAFF. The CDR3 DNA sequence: TGTGCCTGGAGTGTATCGTGGAGGCACACTGAAGCTTTCTTT.

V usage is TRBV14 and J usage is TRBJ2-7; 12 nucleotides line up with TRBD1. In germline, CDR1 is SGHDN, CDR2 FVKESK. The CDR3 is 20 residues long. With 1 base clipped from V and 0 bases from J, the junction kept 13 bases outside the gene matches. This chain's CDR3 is CASSQATGTGGQLFSYEQYF. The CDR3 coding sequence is TGTGCCAGCAGCCAAGCCACAGGGACAGGGGGCCAACTTTTCTCCTACGAGCAGTACTTC. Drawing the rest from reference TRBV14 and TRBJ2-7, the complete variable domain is EAGVTQFPSHSVIEKGQTVTLRCDPISGHDNLYWYRRVMGKEIKFLLHFVKESKQDESGMPNNRFLAERTGGTYSTLKVQPAELEDSGVYFCASSQATGTGGQLFSYEQYFGPGTRLTVT.

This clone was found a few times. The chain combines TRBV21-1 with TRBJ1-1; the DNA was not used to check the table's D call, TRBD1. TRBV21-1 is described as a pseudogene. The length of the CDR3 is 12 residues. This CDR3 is CASTTGVMGAFF. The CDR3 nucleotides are TGTGCCAGCACCACAGGGGTTATGGGAGCTTTCTTT.

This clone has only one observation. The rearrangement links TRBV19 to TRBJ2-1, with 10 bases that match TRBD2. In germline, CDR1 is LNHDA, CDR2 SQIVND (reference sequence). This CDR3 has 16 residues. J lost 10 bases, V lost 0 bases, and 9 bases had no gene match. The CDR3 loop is CASSIDLSGGAVEQFF. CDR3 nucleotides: TGTGCCAGTAGTATAGATCTAAGCGGGGGGGCAGTAGAGCAGTTCTTC.

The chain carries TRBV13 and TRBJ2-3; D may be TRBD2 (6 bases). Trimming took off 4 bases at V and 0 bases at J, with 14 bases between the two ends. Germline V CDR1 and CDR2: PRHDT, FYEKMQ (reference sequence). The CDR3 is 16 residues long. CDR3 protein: CASSSRDSPSTDTQYF. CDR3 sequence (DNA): TGTGCCAGCAGCTCCCGGGACTCACCTAGCACAGATACGCAGTATTTT.

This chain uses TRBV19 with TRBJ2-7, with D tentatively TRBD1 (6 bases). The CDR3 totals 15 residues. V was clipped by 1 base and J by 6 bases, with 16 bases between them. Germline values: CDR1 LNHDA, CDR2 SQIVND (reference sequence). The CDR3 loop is CASSIVGRGSSEQYF. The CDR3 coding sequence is TGTGCCAGTAGTATAGTTGGCAGGGGATCTAGCGAGCAGTACTTC. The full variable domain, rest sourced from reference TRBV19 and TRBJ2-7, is DGGITQSPKYLFRKEGQNVTLSCEQNLNHDAMYWYRQDPGQGLRLIYYSQIVNDFQKGDIAEGYSVSREKKESFPLTVTSAQKNPTAFYLCASSIVGRGSSEQYFGPGTRLTVT.

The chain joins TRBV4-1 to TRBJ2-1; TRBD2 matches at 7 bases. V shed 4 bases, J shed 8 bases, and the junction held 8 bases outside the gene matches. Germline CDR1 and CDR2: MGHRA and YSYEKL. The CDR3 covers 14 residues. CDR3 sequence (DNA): TGCGCCAGCAGCCTGTACGGGGGGAGGGATGAGCAGTTCTTC. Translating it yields CASSLYGGRDEQFF.

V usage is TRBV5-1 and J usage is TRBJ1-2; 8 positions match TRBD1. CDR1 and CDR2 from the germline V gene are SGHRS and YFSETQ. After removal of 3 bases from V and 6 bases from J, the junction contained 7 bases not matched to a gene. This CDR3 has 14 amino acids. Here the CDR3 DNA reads TGCGCCAGCAGCTCGGGACAGGATAGTGATGGCTACACCTTC. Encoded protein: CASSSGQDSDGYTF.

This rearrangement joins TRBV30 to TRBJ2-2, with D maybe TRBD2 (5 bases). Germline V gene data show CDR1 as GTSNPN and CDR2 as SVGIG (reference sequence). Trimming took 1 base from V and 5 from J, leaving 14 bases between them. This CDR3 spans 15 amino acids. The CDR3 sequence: CAWSDPLRRTGELFF. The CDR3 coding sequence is TGTGCCTGGAGTGACCCTTTAAGGAGGACCGGGGAGCTGTTTTTT.

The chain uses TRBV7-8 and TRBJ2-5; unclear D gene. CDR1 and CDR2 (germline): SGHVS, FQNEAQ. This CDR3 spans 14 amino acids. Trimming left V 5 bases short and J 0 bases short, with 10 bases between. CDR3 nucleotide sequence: TGTGCCAGCAGCGGTTGGCAGGACCAAGAGACCCAGTACTTC. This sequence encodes CASSGWQDQETQYF.

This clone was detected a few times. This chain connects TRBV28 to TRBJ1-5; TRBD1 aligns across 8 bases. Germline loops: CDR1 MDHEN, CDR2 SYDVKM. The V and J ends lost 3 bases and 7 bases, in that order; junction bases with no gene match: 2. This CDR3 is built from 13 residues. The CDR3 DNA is TGTGCCAGCAGTTTCAGGGGGCAACAGCCCCAGCATTTT. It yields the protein CASSFRGQQPQHF.